One sample yielded the 18 T cell receptor beta chains listed below, sequenced in a study of cytomegalovirus exposure and HLA in healthy donors. Clones were sequenced by immunoSEQ multiplex PCR, and TCRdb holds only the in-frame ones, with some missing. The sample holds 90,000 to 110,000 clones; around nine tenths are singletons and the top ten take roughly 2.2%. Sequenced input: PBMCs. These receptors were collected from a woman younger than 30 in good health and CMV-seronegative.

The chain has TRBV7-9 and TRBJ1-1; possible D gene TRBD1, 5 bases. Germline CDR1 and CDR2: SEHNR and FQNEAQ (reference sequence). The CDR3 runs to 13 residues. V shed 1 base and J shed 5 bases, with 8 bases lying between them. The CDR3 DNA reads TGTGCCAGCAGCTTAGAATACAGGACTGAAGCTTTCTTT. It encodes CASSLEYRTEAFF.

In its sample, this clone was seen once. The chain couples TRBV7-2 to TRBJ1-5; a weak D match, TRBD1 (6 bases). V lost 1 base, J lost 6 bases, and 10 bases lay in between. The CDR3 covers 14 residues. Germline CDR1 SGHTA, CDR2 FQGNSA. This CDR3 is CASSLGVRGQPQHF. CDR3 DNA: TGTGCCAGCAGCTTAGGAGTCAGGGGTCAGCCCCAGCATTTT.

The rearrangement uses TRBV9 and TRBJ2-7; TRBD2 is a possible D gene (6 bases). CDR1 SGDLS and CDR2 YYNGEE come from the germline V gene. The V gene lost 1 base and the J gene lost 3 bases, with 14 bases spanning the gap. The CDR3 is made up of 15 amino acids. The CDR3 DNA is TGTGCCAGCAGCGTAAGTTCGACTAGAAACTACGAGCAGTACTTC. It yields the protein CASSVSSTRNYEQYF.

The chain combines TRBV18 with TRBJ1-1; 7 positions match TRBD1. This CDR3 contains 14 residues. After removal of 8 bases from V and 3 bases from J, the junction contained 9 bases not matched to a gene. CDR1 is KGHSH and CDR2 is LQKENI in the germline V gene. CDR3 DNA: TGTGCCAGCACAGGGGTTGTTGCGGACACTGAAGCTTTCTTT. Its protein product is CASTGVVADTEAFF. The whole variable domain, filled in from reference TRBV18 and TRBJ1-1, reads NAGVMQNPRHLVRRRGQEARLRCSPMKGHSHVYWYRQLPEEGLKFMVYLQKENIIDESGMPKERFSAEFPKEGPSILRIQQVVRGDSAAYFCASTGVVADTEAFFGQGTRLTVV.

This chain connects TRBV7-8 to TRBJ2-1, with D possibly TRBD2 on 7 matching bases. CDR3 length equals 15 residues. The V gene lost 5 bases and the J gene lost 8 bases, with 19 bases spanning the gap. CDR1 and CDR2 (germline): SGHVS, FQNEAQ. The CDR3, as DNA: TGTGCCAGCAGCCCCCTCGGCGGGGGCGGCGATGAGCAGTTCTTC. It is translated as CASSPLGGGGDEQFF. Using reference TRBV7-8 and TRBJ2-1 for the parts outside the CDR3, the full variable domain is GAGVSQSPRYKVAKRGQDVALRCDPISGHVSLFWYQQALGQGPEFLTYFQNEAQLDKSGLPSDRFFAERPEGSVSTLKIQRTQQEDSAVYLCASSPLGGGGDEQFFGPGTRLTVL.

The chain links TRBV5-1 to TRBJ1-3; no firm D call. Germline CDR1 reads SGHRS; CDR2 reads YFSETQ. V shed 3 bases and J shed 5 bases, with 3 bases lying between them. This CDR3 is built from 11 residues. The CDR3 DNA reads TGCGCCAGCAGCTCAAGAAACACCATATATTTT. It specifies CASSSRNTIYF.

J is TRBJ2-5 and V is TRBV9; TRBD2 matches 9 bases. The germline CDR1 and CDR2 sequences are SGDLS and YYNGEE. The CDR3 is made up of 15 amino acids. V lost 2 bases to trimming and J lost 5 bases; unmatched junction nucleotides: 7. Here the CDR3 DNA reads TGTGCCAGCAGCGTTTATGTAGCGGGGGTTGAGACCCAGTACTTC. Its protein product is CASSVYVAGVETQYF. Full variable domain (remainder filled in from reference TRBV9 and TRBJ2-5): DSGVTQTPKHLITATGQRVTLRCSPRSGDLSVYWYQQSLDQGLQFLIQYYNGEERAKGNILERFSAQQFPDLHSELNLSSLELGDSALYFCASSVYVAGVETQYFGPGTRLLVL.

The chain is built from TRBV6-1 and TRBJ2-3, with D possibly TRBD1 on 8 matching bases. The ends were cut back, 2 bases at V and 0 bases at J, with 15 bases in the middle. This CDR3 comprises 17 residues. CDR1 and CDR2 (germline): MNHNS, SASEGT. Written as DNA, the CDR3 is TGTGCCAGCAGTGAAACAGGGGGGGCATGTAGCACAGATACGCAGTATTTT. Translating gives CASSETGGACSTDTQYF.

The V call is TRBV25-1, the J call TRBJ1-1, with D uncertain. This CDR3 contains 14 residues. Germline loops: CDR1 MGHDK, CDR2 SYGVNS. Trimming stripped 3 bases from V and 1 base from J, with 9 bases between. CDR3 in amino acids: CASSDNPGNTEAFF. In nucleotides, the CDR3 is TGTGCCAGCAGTGATAACCCGGGGAACACTGAAGCTTTCTTT.

Details on this clone: A junction end diverges from the germline sequence, so it may reflect a read error. The V call is TRBV20-1, the J call TRBJ1-1, with D tentatively TRBD1 (5 bases). Per germline, CDR1 DFQATT and CDR2 SNEGSKA (reference sequence). This CDR3 contains 11 residues. CDR3 DNA sequence: TGTAAAACAGGAAGGAACACTGAAGCTTTCTTT. Protein: CKTGRNTEAFF.

This chain uses TRBV11-1 with TRBJ1-1; no clear D gene. Trimming pared 1 base from V and 1 base from J, leaving 4 bases between. The CDR3 is made up of 13 amino acids. From germline, CDR1 is SGHAT and CDR2 FQDESV (reference sequence). CDR3 region: CASSLDGNTEAFF. CDR3 coding DNA: TGTGCCAGCAGCTTAGACGGGAACACTGAAGCTTTCTTT.

The chain recombines TRBV19 with TRBJ1-5, with 9 bases identical to TRBD1. V shed 4 bases and J 5 bases; nucleotides not matched to a gene: 6. CDR1 and CDR2 (germline): LNHDA, SQIVND (reference sequence). The CDR3 is 15 amino acids. This CDR3 reads CASSNRGLRDQPQHF. DNA of the CDR3: TGTGCCAGTAGTAACAGGGGGCTGCGAGATCAGCCCCAGCATTTT. Full variable domain (remainder filled in from reference TRBV19 and TRBJ1-5): DGGITQSPKYLFRKEGQNVTLSCEQNLNHDAMYWYRQDPGQGLRLIYYSQIVNDFQKGDIAEGYSVSREKKESFPLTVTSAQKNPTAFYLCASSNRGLRDQPQHFGDGTRLSIL.

This clone has only one observation. This chain links TRBV5-1 with TRBJ2-5; the D gene is possibly TRBD1 (6 bases). V was cut by 0 bases and J by 3 bases, with 15 bases left in between. The CDR3 spans 16 residues. CDR1 is SGHRS and CDR2 is YFSETQ in the germline V gene. The CDR3: CASSLDSGGREETQYF. DNA of the CDR3: TGCGCCAGCAGCTTGGACAGTGGGGGCAGGGAAGAGACCCAGTACTTC.

The rearrangement uses TRBV30 and TRBJ2-1; the match to TRBD2 covers 11 bases. V lost 5 bases and J lost 9; bases outside the gene matches: 12. This CDR3 is 15 amino acids long. Germline V gene data show CDR1 as GTSNPN and CDR2 as SVGIG (reference sequence). As DNA, the CDR3 is TGTGCCTGGGGACCTTCTAGCGGGAGGAAAGGTGAGCAGTTCTTC. Its translation: CAWGPSSGRKGEQFF. Full variable domain (rest looked up from reference TRBV30 and TRBJ2-1): SQTIHQWPATLVQPVGSPLSLECTVEGTSNPNLYWYRQAAGRGLQLLFYSVGIGQISSEVPQNLSASRPQDRQFILSSKKLLLSDSGFYLCAWGPSSGRKGEQFFGPGTRLTVL.

This clone appeared a single time. This chain links TRBV5-1 with TRBJ2-5, with TRBD2 matching over 7 bases. This CDR3 is 15 amino acids long. Germline lookup yields CDR1 SGHRS and CDR2 YFSETQ. V dropped 1 base and J dropped 5; count of bases not matched to a gene: 8. CDR3 in DNA: TGCGCCAGCAGCTTGCCGGCGGGAGTGGGCGAGACCCAGTACTTC. This translates into CASSLPAGVGETQYF.

V is TRBV4-3 and J is TRBJ2-1; 8 bases match TRBD2. CDR3 length: 17 residues. V was clipped by 4 bases and J by 4 bases; unmatched bases: 12. Germline loops: CDR1 LGHNA, CDR2 YSLEER. The CDR3 is CASSPRTSRLGYNEQFF. CDR3 coding DNA: TGCGCCAGCAGCCCCCGGACTAGCCGATTGGGTTACAATGAGCAGTTCTTC.

The chain couples TRBV18 to TRBJ2-3, with 10 bases lining up with TRBD2. J lost 2 bases, V lost 3 bases, and 11 bases had no gene match. Germline loops: CDR1 KGHSH, CDR2 LQKENI. The CDR3 loop spans 18 amino acids. The CDR3 sequence is CASSPLSIAGGITDTQYF. The CDR3, as DNA: TGTGCCAGCTCACCCCTATCGATAGCGGGGGGAATCACAGATACGCAGTATTTT.

This chain links TRBV6-4 with TRBJ2-3; TRBD2 matches at 9 bases. The CDR3 sequence is 15 residues long. The V gene's germline CDR1 is MRHNA and CDR2 SNTAGT. Trimming took 4 bases from V and 4 from J; bases not matched to a gene: 6. CDR3 in amino acids: CASSVGSGGSDTQYF. CDR3 coding DNA: TGTGCCAGCAGTGTGGGTAGCGGGGGCTCAGATACGCAGTATTTT.